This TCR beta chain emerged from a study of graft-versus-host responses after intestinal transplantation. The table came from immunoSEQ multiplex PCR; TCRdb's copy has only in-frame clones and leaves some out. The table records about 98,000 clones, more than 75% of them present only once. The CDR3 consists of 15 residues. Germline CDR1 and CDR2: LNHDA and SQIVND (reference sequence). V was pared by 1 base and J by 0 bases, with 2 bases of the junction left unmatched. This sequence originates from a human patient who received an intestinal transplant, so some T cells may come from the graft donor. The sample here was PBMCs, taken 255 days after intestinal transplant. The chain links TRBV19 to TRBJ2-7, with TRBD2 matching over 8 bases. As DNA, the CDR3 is TGTGCCAGTAGTATAGCAGCGGGGGACTCCTACGAGCAGTACTTC. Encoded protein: CASSIAAGDSYEQYF.